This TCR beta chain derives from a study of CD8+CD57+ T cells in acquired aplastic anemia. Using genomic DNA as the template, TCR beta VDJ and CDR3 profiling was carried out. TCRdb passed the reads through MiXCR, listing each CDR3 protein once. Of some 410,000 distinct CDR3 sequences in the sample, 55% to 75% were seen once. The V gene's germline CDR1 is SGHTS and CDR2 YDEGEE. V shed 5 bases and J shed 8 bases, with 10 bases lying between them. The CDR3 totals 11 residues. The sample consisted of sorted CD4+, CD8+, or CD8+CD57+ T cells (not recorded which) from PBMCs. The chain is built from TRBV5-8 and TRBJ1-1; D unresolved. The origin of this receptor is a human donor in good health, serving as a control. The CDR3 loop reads CASRATQEAFF. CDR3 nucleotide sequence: TGTGCCAGCAGAGCAACACAAGAAGCTTTCTTT.